This T cell receptor beta chain was documented in a study of response to subunit inactivated influenza vaccine. V lost 5 bases, J lost 2 bases, and 4 bases stayed unmatched. CDR3 size: 13 residues. Germline V lookup: CDR1 DFQATT, CDR2 SNEGSKA (reference sequence). TCRdb re-called the RT-PCR reads through MiXCR, storing one row per CDR3 protein. The sample records hundreds of thousands of distinct CDR3 sequences, approximately 12% being singletons. The TCR originated in a man aged 50-59 years who received an inactivated influenza vaccine. The material was PBMCs from blood, obtained on the day of vaccination. The rearrangement joins TRBV20-1 to TRBJ2-3; 7 positions match TRBD1. Written as DNA, the CDR3 is TGCAGTGCTGGGGACAGTAACACAGATACGCAGTATTTT. It yields the protein CSAGDSNTDTQYF.